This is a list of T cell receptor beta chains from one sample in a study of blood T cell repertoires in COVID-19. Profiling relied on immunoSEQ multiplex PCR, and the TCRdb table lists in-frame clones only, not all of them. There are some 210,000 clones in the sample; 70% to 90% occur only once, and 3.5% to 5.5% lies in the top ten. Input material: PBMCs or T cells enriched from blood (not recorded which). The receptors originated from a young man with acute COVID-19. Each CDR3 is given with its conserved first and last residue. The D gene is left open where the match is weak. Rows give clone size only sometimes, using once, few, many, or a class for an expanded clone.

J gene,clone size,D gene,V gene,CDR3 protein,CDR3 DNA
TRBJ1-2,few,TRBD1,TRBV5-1,CASSLTGEGYTF,TGCGCCAGCAGCTTGACAGGGGAAGGCTACACCTTC
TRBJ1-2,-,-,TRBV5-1,CASSLQGPDGYTF,TGCGCCAGCAGCTTGCAGGGGCCGGATGGCTACACCTTC
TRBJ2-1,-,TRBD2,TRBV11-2,CASSFIVAGYWDEQFF,TGTGCCAGCAGCTTTATTGTAGCGGGGTATTGGGATGAGCAGTTCTTC
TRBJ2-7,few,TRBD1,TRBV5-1,CASSFLQGADEQYF,TGCGCCAGCAGCTTCCTACAGGGGGCCGACGAGCAGTACTTC
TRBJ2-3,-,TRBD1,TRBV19,CATKVDRETDTQYF,TGTGCCACCAAGGTCGACAGGGAGACAGATACGCAGTATTTT
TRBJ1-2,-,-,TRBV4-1,CASSSGGGTYGYTF,TGCGCCAGCAGTTCCGGCGGGGGAACCTATGGCTACACCTTC
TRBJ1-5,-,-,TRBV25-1,CASGDIPQHF,TGTGCCAGCGGGGACATTCCCCAGCATTTT
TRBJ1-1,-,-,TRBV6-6,CASSYGQTEAFF,TGTGCCAGCAGTTACGGTCAGACTGAAGCTTTCTTT
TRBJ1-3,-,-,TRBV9,CASSATGGGSTIYF,TGTGCCAGCAGCGCGACGGGGGGAGGTTCCACCATATATTTT
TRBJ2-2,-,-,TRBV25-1,CASRWGHDTGELFF,TGTGCCAGCAGGTGGGGACACGACACCGGGGAGCTGTTTTTT
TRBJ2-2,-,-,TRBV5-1,CASSQQGSNTGELFF,TGCGCCAGCAGCCAACAGGGTTCGAACACCGGGGAGCTGTTTTTT
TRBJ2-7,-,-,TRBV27,CASSSRGRRSYEQYF,TGTGCCAGCAGTTCCAGAGGGCGGCGGAGCTACGAGCAGTACTTC
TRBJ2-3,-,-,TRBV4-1,CASSLRQDGGTDTQYF,TGCGCCAGCAGCCTACGACAAGATGGTGGCACAGATACGCAGTATTTT
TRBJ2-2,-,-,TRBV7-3,CASRAGIDGTGELFF,TGTGCCAGCAGGGCCGGGATAGATGGCACCGGGGAGCTGTTTTTT
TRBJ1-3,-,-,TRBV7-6,CASSPTGPSGNTIYF,TGTGCCAGCAGCCCCACAGGCCCCTCTGGAAACACCATATATTTT
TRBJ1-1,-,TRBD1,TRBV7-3,CASSIRQGDSGNTEAFF,TGTGCCAGCAGCATAAGACAGGGTGATTCGGGGAACACTGAAGCTTTCTTT
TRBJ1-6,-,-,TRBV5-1,CASSLASVSELPYNSPLHF,TGCGCCAGCAGCTTGGCCTCGGTTTCCGAACTCCCATATAATTCACCCCTCCACTTT
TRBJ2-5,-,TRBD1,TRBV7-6,CASSSWTGVQETQYF,TGTGCCAGCAGCTCCTGGACAGGGGTCCAAGAGACCCAGTACTTC
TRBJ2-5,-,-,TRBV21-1,CASPPRRLAGPHQETQYF,TGTGCCAGTCCCCCACGGCGGCTAGCGGGGCCCCACCAAGAGACCCAGTACTTC
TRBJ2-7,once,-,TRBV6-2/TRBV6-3,CASSQGVGPSYEQYF,TGTGCCAGCAGTCAAGGAGTGGGGCCCTCCTACGAGCAGTACTTC
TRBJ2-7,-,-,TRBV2,CASSETASYEQYF,TGTGCCAGCAGCGAGACAGCATCCTACGAGCAGTACTTC
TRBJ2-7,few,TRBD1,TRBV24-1,CATSDHRGRYEQYF,TGTGCCACCAGTGACCACAGGGGGAGGTACGAGCAGTACTTC
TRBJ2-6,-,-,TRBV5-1,CASSPGGTSSGANVLTF,TGCGCCAGCAGCCCCGGAGGGACCTCCTCTGGGGCCAACGTCCTGACTTTC
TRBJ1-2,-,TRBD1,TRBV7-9,CASSFSGQGAYGYTF,TGTGCCAGCAGCTTTTCCGGACAGGGGGCATATGGCTACACCTTC
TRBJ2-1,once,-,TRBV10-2,CASSPVHEQFF,TGCGCCAGCAGCCCGGTCCATGAGCAGTTCTTC
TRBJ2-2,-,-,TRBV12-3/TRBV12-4,CASSLLASELFF,TGTGCCAGCAGTTTACTTGCGTCGGAGCTGTTTTTT
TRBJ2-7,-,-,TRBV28,CASSSQSYEQYF,TGTGCCAGCAGTTCACAGTCCTACGAGCAGTACTTC
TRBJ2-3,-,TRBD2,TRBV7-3,CASSSVAGGSTDTQYF,TGTGCCAGCAGTTCTGTAGCGGGGGGGAGCACAGATACGCAGTATTTT
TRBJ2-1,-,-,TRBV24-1,CATSDLNEVRTDYNEQFF,TGTGCCACCAGTGATTTAAACGAGGTTCGGACAGATTACAATGAGCAGTTCTTC
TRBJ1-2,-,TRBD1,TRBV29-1,CSVEEDRANYGYTF,TGCAGCGTTGAAGAGGACAGGGCAAACTATGGCTACACCTTC
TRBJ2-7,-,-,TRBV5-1,CASSLETGGFYEQYF,TGCGCCAGCAGCTTGGAGACCGGAGGTTTCTACGAGCAGTACTTC
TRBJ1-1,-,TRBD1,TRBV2,CASNRGPEAFF,TGTGCCAGTAACAGGGGTCCTGAAGCTTTCTTT
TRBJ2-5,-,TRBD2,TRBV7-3,CASSRTSEQWETQYF,TGTGCCAGCAGCCGAACTAGCGAACAGTGGGAGACCCAGTACTTC
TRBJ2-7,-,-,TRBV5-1,CASRQGGPSYEQYF,TGCGCCAGCAGACAAGGGGGTCCCTCCTACGAGCAGTACTTC
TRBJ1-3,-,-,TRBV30,CAWSVGQSSGNTIYF,TGTGCCTGGAGTGTAGGACAGAGCTCTGGAAACACCATATATTTT
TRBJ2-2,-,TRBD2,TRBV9,CASSPGTSVATGELFF,TGTGCCAGCAGCCCAGGGACTAGCGTTGCCACCGGGGAGCTGTTTTTT
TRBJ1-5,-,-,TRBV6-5,CASSTGLATPQHF,TGTGCCAGCAGTACGGGACTGGCGACGCCCCAGCATTTT
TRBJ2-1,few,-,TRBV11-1,CASSMTGNRNEQFF,TGTGCCAGCAGCATGACGGGGAATCGCAATGAGCAGTTCTTC
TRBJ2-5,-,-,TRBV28,CASSGLAAETQYF,TGTGCCAGCAGTGGCCTCGCCGCTGAGACCCAGTACTTC
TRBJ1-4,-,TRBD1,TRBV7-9,CASSLAWGQSTNEKLFF,TGTGCCAGCAGCTTAGCATGGGGACAGTCGACTAATGAAAAACTGTTTTTT
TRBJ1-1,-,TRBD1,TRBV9,CASSPKLTGLNTEAFF,TGTGCCAGCAGCCCTAAACTGACAGGGTTGAACACTGAAGCTTTCTTT
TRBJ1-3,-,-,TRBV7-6,CASSSRTGLVPGNTIYF,TGTGCCAGCAGCTCCCGCACAGGTTTAGTACCTGGAAACACCATATATTTT
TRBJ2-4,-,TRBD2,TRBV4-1,CASSQDIVGVAGLAKNIQYF,TGCGCCAGCAGCCAAGATATCGTCGGAGTAGCGGGGCTAGCCAAAAACATTCAGTACTTC
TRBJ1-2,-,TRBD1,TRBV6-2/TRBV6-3,CASSYSGQGNGYTF,TGTGCCAGCAGTTACTCGGGACAGGGCAATGGCTACACCTTC
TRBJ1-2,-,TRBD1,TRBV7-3,CASSPAGGKYGYTF,TGTGCCAGCAGCCCGGCAGGGGGCAAGTATGGCTACACCTTC
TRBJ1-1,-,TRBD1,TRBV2,CASSVQGKNTEAFF,TGTGCCAGCAGTGTACAGGGGAAGAACACTGAAGCTTTCTTT
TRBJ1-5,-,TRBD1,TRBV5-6,CASSSSGTGNQPQHF,TGTGCCAGCAGCTCCTCGGGGACAGGGAATCAGCCCCAGCATTTT
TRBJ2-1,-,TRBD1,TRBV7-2,CASSQGQITNEQFF,TGTGCCAGCAGCCAGGGACAGATCACGAATGAGCAGTTCTTC
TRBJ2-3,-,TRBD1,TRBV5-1,CASQGQGALRTDTQYF,TGCGCCAGCCAGGGACAGGGGGCCCTTCGAACAGATACGCAGTATTTT
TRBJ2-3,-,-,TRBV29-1,CSVDGHEGTDTQYF,TGCAGCGTTGATGGTCACGAGGGAACAGATACGCAGTATTTT
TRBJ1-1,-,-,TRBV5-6,CASSSGLTEAFF,TGTGCCAGCAGCTCGGGACTAACTGAAGCTTTCTTT
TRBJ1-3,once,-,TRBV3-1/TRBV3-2,CASSQAGGSLGNTIYF,TGTGCCAGCAGCCAAGCGGGGGGCTCTCTGGGAAACACCATATATTTT
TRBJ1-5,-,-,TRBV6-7,CASGSWTVSNQPQHF,TGTGCCAGCGGTAGTTGGACTGTTAGCAATCAGCCCCAGCATTTT